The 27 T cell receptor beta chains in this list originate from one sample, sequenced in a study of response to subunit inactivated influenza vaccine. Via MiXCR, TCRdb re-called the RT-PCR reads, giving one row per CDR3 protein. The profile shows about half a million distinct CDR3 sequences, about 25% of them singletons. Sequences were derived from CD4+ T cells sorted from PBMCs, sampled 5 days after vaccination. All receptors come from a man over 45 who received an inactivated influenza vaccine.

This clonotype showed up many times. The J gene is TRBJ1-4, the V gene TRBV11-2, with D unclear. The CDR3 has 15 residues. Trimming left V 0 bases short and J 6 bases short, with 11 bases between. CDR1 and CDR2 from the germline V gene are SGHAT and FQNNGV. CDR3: CASSLDSLTYEKLFF. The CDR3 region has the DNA TGTGCCAGCAGCTTAGACTCCCTTACCTATGAAAAACTGTTTTTT.

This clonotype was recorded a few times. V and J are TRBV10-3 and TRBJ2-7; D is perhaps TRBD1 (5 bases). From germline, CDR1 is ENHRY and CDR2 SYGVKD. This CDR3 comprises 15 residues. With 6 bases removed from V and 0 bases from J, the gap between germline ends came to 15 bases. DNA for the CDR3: TGTGCCATCAGAGCTGGATTTCAGGGCTCCTACGAGCAGTACTTC. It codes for CAIRAGFQGSYEQYF.

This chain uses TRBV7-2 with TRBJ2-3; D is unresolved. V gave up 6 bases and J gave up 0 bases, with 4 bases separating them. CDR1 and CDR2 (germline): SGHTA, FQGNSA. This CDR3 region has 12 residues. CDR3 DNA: TGTGCCAGCAGGACTAGCACAGATACGCAGTATTTT. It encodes CASRTSTDTQYF. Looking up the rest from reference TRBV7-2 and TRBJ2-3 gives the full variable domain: GAGVSQSPSNKVTEKGKDVELRCDPISGHTALYWYRQSLGQGLEFLIYFQGNSAPDKSGLPSDRFSAERTGGSVSTLTIQRTQQEDSAVYLCASRTSTDTQYFGPGTRLTVL.

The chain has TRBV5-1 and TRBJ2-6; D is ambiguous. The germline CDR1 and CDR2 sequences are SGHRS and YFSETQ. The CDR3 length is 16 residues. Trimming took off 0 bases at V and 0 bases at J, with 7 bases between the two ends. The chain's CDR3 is CASSLEWSSGANVLTF. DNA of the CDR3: TGCGCCAGCAGCTTGGAATGGAGCTCTGGGGCCAACGTCCTGACTTTC.

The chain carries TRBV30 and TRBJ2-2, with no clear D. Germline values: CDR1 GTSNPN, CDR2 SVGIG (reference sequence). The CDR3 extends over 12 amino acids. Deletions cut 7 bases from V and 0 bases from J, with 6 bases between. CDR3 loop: CASKTNTGELFF. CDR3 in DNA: TGTGCCTCAAAGACGAACACCGGGGAGCTGTTTTTT.

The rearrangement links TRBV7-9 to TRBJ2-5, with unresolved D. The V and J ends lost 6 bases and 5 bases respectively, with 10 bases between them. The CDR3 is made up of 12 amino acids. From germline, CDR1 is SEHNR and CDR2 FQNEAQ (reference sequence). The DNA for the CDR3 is TGTGCCAGCAGAGCAGTTGCTGAGACCCAGTACTTC. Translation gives CASRAVAETQYF. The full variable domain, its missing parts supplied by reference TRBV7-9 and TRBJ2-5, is DTGVSQNPRHKITKRGQNVTFRCDPISEHNRLYWYRQTLGQGPEFLTYFQNEAQLEKSRLLSDRFSAERPKGSFSTLEIQRTEQGDSAMYLCASRAVAETQYFGPGTRLLVL.

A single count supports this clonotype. Here the CDR3 reads CASSGGQGRNSPLHF. CDR3 sequence (DNA): TGTGCCAGCAGTGGAGGACAGGGGAGGAATTCACCCCTCCACTTT. The gene calls are TRBV6-1 and TRBJ1-6; TRBD1 aligns across 9 bases. The CDR3 consists of 15 residues. Germline V gene sequence: CDR1 MNHNS, CDR2 SASEGT. Trimming cost V 4 bases and J 7 bases; bases outside gene matches: 5.

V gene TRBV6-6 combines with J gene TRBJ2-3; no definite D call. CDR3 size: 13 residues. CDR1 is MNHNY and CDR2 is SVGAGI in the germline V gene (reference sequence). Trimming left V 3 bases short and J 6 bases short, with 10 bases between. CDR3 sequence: CASSYLETDTQYF. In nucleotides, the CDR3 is TGTGCCAGCAGTTATTTAGAGACTGATACGCAGTATTTT.

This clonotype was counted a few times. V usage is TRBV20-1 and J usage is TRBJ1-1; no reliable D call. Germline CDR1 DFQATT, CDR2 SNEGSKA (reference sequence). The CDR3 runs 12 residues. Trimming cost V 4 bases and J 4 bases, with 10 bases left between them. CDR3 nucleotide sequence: TGCAGTGCTAATCGCGTCGGCACTGAAGCTTTCTTT. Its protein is CSANRVGTEAFF.

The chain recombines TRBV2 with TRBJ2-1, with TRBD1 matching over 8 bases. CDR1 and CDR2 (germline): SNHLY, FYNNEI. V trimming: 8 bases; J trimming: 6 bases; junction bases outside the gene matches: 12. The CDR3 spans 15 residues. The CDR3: CASSFETGVINEQFF. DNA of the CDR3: TGTGCCAGCTCTTTCGAGACAGGGGTTATCAATGAGCAGTTCTTC.

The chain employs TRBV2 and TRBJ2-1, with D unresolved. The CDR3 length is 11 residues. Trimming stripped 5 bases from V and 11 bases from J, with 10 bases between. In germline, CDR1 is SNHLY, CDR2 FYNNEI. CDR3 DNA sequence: TGTGCCAGCAGTTATACCCCGCAGCAGTTCTTC. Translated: CASSYTPQQFF.

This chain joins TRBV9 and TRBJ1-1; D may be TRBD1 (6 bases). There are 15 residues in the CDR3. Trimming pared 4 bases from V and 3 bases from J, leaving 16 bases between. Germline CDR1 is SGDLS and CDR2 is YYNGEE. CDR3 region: CASSLSGDKYTEAFF. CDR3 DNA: TGTGCCAGCAGCCTTTCGGGGGACAAATACACTGAAGCTTTCTTT.

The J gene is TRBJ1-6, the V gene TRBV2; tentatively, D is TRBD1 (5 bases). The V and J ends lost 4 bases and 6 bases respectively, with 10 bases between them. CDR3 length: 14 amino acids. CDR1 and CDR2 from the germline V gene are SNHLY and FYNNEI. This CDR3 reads CASSVRQGNSPLHF. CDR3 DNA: TGTGCCAGCAGTGTCCGGCAGGGTAATTCACCCCTCCACTTT.

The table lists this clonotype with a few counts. The CDR3 here is CASSLDALRTYEQYF. DNA for the CDR3: TGTGCCAGCAGCTTAGACGCCCTACGGACCTACGAGCAGTACTTC. The chain is built from TRBV7-2 and TRBJ2-7; no definite D call. The ends were cut back, 1 base at V and 2 bases at J, with 12 bases in the middle. Per germline, CDR1 SGHTA and CDR2 FQGNSA. This CDR3 has 15 amino acids.

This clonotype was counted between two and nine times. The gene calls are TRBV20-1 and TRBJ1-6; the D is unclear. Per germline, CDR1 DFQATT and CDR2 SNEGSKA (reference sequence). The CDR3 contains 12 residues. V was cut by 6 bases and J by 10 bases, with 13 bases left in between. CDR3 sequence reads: CSATDPRSPLHF. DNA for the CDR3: TGCAGTGCAACAGACCCTAGGTCACCCCTCCACTTT.

The CDR3 nucleotides read TGTGCCAGCAGGCCGGGACAGGGACTAGCAGGCACCGGGGAGCTGTTTTTT. Translating it yields CASRPGQGLAGTGELFF. The chain carries TRBV6-2 or TRBV6-3 and TRBJ2-2; D tentatively fits TRBD1 or TRBD2 (9 bases each). This CDR3 is 17 amino acids long. Germline loops: CDR1 MNHEY, CDR2 SVGEGT. The V end was cut by 6 bases, the J end by 4 bases, with 21 bases between.

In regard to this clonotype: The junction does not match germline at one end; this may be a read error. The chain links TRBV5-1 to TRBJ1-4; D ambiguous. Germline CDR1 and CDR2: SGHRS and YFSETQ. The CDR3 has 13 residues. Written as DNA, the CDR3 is TGCACCAGCAGAAGGAAGTCGGGGGAAAAACTGTTTTTT. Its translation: CTSRRKSGEKLFF.

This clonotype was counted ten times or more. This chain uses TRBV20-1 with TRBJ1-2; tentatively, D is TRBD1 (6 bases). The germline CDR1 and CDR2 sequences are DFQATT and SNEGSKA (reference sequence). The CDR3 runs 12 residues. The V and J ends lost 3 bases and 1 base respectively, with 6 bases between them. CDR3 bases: TGCAGTGCTAGGGACAGTAACTATGGCTACACCTTC. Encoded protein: CSARDSNYGYTF.

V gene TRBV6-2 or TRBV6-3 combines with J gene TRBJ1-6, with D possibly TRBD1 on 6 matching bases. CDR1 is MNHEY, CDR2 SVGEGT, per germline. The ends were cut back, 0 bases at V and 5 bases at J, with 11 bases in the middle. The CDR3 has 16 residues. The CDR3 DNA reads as TGTGCCAGCAGTTACTCTCGGACAGAGAATAATTCACCCCTCCACTTT. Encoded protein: CASSYSRTENNSPLHF.

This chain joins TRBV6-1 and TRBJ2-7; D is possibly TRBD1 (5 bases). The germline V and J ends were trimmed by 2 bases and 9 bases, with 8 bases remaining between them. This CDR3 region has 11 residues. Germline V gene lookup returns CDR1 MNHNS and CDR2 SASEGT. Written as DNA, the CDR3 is TGTGCCAGCAGTGAAACGCAGGGGCAGTACTTC. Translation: CASSETQGQYF.

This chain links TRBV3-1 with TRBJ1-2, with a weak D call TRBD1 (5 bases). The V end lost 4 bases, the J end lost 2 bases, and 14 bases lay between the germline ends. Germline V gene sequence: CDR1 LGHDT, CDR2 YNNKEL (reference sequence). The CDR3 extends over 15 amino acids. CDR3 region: CASSPLPGLNYGYTF. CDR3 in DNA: TGTGCCAGCAGCCCCCTCCCGGGGCTAAACTATGGCTACACCTTC.

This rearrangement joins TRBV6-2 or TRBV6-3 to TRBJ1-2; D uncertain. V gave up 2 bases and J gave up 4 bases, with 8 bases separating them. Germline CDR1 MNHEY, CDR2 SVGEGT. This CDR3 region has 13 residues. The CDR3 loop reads CASSYRPGYGYTF. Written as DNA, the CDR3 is TGTGCCAGCAGTTACAGACCTGGCTATGGCTACACCTTC.

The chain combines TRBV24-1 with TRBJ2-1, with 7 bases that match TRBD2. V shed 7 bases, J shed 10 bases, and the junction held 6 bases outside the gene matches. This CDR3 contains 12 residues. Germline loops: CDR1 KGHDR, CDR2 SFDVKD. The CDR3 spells CATRGGHGEQFF. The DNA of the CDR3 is TGTGCCACCAGGGGAGGGCACGGCGAGCAGTTCTTC.

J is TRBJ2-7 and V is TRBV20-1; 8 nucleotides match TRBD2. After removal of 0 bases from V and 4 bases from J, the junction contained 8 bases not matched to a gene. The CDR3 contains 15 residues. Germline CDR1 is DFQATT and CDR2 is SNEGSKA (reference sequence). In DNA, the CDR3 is TGCAGTGCTAGAGATTCGGGGGGGGCCTTGTACGAGCAGTACTTC. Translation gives CSARDSGGALYEQYF.

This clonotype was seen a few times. This CDR3 is CASSRGTGARNEQFF. The CDR3, as DNA: TGTGCCAGCAGCCGGGGGACAGGGGCTCGCAATGAGCAGTTCTTC. The rearrangement links TRBV7-2 to TRBJ2-1; 10 bases are shared with TRBD1. J gave up 6 bases and V 5 bases, and 7 bases lay outside the gene matches. This CDR3 spans 15 amino acids. The germline V gene has CDR1 SGHTA and CDR2 FQGNSA.

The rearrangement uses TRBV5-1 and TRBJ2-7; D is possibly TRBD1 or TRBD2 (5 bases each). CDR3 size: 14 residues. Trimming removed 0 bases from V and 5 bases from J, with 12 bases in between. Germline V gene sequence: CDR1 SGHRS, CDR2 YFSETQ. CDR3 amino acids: CASSLAQGENEQYF. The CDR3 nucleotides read TGCGCCAGCAGCTTGGCCCAGGGAGAAAACGAGCAGTACTTC.

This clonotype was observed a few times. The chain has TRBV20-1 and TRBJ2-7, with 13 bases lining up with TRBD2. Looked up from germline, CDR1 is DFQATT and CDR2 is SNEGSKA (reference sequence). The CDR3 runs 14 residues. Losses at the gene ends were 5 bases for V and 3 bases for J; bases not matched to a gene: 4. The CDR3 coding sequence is TGCAGTGCTCCCGGGACTAGCGGGGACTACGAGCAGTACTTC. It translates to CSAPGTSGDYEQYF.